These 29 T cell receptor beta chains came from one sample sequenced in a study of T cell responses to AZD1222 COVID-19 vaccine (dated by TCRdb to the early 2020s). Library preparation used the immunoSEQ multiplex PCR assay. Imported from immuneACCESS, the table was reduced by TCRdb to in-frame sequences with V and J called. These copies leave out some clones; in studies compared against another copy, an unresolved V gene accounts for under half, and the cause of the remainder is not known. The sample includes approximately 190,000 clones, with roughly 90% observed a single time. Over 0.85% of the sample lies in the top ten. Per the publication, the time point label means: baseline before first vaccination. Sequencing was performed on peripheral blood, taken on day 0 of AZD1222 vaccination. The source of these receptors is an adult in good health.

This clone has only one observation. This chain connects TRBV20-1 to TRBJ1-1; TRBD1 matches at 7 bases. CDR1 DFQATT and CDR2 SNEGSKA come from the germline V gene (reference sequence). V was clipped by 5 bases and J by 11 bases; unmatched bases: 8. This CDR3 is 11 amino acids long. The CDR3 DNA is TGCAGTGCTCCGACAGGGATGGTCGCTTTCTTT. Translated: CSAPTGMVAFF.

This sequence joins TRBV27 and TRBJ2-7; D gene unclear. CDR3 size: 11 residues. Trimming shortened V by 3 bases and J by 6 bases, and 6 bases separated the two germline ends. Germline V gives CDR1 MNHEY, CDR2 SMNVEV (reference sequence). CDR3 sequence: CASSFRFEQYF. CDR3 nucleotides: TGTGCCAGCAGTTTCCGATTCGAGCAGTACTTC.

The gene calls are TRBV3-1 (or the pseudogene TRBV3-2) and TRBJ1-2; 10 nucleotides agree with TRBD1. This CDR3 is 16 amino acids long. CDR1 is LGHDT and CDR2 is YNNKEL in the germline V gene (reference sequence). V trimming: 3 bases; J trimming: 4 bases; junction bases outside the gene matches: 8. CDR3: CASSQTGGRSLYGYTF. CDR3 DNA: TGTGCCAGCAGCCAGACAGGGGGCCGGTCCCTCTATGGCTACACCTTC.

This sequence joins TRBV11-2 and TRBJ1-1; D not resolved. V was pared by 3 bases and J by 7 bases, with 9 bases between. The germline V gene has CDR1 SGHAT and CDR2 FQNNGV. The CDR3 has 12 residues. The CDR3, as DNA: TGTGCCAGCAGCTTTATCCCAGTTGAAGCTTTCTTT. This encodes CASSFIPVEAFF.

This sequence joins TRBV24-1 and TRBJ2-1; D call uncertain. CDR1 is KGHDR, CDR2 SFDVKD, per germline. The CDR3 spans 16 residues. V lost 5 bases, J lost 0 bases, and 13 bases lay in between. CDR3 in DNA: TGTGCCACCAGTGGGGTCGGTCCGAGCTCCTACAATGAGCAGTTCTTC. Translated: CATSGVGPSSYNEQFF.

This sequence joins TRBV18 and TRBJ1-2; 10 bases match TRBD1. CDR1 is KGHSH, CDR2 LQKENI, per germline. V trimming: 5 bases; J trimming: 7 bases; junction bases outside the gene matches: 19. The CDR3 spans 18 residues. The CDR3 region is CASSSVESPGQGSSGYTF. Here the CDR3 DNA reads TGTGCCAGCTCATCGGTGGAGTCACCGGGACAGGGGAGTTCTGGCTACACCTTC.

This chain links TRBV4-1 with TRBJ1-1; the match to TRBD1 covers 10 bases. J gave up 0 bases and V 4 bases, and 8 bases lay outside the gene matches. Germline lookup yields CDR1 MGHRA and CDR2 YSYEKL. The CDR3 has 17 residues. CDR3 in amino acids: CASSPGQGLIMNTEAFF. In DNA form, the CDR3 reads TGCGCCAGCAGCCCGGGACAGGGGCTAATAATGAACACTGAAGCTTTCTTT.

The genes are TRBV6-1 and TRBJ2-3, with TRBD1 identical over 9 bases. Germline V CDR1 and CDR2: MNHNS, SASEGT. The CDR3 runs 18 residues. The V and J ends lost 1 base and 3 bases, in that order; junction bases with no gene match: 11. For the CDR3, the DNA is TGTGCCAGCAGTGAAGGTGGGGGTTACAGGGGGCTAACAGATACGCAGTATTTT. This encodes CASSEGGGYRGLTDTQYF.

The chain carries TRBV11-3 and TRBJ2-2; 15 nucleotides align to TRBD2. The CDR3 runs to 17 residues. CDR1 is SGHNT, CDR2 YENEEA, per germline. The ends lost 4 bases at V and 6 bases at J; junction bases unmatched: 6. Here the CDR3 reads CASSWTGLAGGPGELFF. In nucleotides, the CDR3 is TGTGCCAGCAGCTGGACTGGACTAGCGGGAGGGCCCGGGGAGCTGTTTTTT.

The CDR3 DNA is TGCGCCAGCAGCCAAGTACCGGAGGGCAGTCAGCCCCAGCATTTT. Translation: CASSQVPEGSQPQHF. This chain links TRBV4-1 with TRBJ1-5; no definite D call. V lost 1 base and J 6 bases, leaving 13 bases between the germline ends. CDR1 and CDR2 (germline): MGHRA, YSYEKL. This CDR3 comprises 15 residues.

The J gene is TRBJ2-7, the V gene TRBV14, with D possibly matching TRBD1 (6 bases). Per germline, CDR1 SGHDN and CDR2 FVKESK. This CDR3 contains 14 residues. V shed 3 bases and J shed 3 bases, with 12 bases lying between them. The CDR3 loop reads CASSHRQVGYEQYF. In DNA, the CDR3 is TGTGCCAGCAGCCATAGACAGGTTGGCTACGAGCAGTACTTC.

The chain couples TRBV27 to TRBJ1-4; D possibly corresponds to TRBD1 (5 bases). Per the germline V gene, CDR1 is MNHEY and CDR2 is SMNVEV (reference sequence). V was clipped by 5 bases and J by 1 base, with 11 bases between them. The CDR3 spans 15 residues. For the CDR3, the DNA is TGTGCCAGCAGTGCGAGAGGGGAAACTAATGAAAAACTGTTTTTT. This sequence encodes CASSARGETNEKLFF. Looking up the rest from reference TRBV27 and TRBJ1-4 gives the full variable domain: EAQVTQNPRYLITVTGKKLTVTCSQNMNHEYMSWYRQDPGLGLRQIYYSMNVEVTDKGDVPEGYKVSRKEKRNFPLILESPSPNQTSLYFCASSARGETNEKLFFGSGTQLSVL.

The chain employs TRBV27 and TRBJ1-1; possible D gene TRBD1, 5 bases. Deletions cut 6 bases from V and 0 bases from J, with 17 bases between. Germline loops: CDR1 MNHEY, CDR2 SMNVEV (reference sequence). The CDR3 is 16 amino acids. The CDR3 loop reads CASSSSGEPMNTEAFF. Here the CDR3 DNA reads TGTGCCAGCAGCTCCTCGGGGGAACCTATGAACACTGAAGCTTTCTTT.

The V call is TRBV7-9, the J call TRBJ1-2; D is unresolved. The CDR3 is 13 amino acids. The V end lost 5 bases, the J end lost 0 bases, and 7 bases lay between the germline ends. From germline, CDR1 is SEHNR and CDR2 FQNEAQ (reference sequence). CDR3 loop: CASSAGSNYGYTF. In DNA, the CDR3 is TGTGCCAGCAGCGCTGGCTCTAACTATGGCTACACCTTC.

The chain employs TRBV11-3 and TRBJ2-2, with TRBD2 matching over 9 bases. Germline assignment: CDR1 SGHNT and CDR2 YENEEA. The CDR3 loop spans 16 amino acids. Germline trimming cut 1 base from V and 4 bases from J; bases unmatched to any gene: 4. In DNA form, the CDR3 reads TGTGCCAGCAGCTTAGGGGGAGCGGGAGGCACCGGGGAGCTGTTTTTT. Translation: CASSLGGAGGTGELFF.

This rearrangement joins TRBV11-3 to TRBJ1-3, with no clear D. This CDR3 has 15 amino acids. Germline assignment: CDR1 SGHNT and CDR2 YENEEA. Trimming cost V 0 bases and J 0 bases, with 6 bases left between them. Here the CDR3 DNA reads TGTGCCAGCAGCTTAGAGGTCAACTCTGGAAACACCATATATTTT. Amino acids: CASSLEVNSGNTIYF.

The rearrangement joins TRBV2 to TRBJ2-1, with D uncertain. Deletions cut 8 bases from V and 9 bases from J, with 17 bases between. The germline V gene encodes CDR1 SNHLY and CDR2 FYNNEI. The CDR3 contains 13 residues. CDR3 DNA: TGTGCCAGCTCCGAGACAAACTCTGGTGAGCAGTTCTTC. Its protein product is CASSETNSGEQFF.

CDR3 in DNA: TGTGCCAGCAGCTTAGGGACGGATACACAGCCCCAGCATTTT. It yields the protein CASSLGTDTQPQHF. The gene calls are TRBV7-9 and TRBJ1-5; D gene unclear. In germline, CDR1 is SEHNR, CDR2 FQNEAQ (reference sequence). Trimming pared 1 base from V and 7 bases from J, leaving 11 bases between. The CDR3 runs 14 residues.

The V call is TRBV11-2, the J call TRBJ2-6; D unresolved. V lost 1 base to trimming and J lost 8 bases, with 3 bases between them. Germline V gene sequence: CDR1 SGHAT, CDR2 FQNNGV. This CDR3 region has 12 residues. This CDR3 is CASSLGPNVLTF. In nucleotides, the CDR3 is TGTGCCAGCAGCTTAGGTCCCAACGTCCTGACTTTC.

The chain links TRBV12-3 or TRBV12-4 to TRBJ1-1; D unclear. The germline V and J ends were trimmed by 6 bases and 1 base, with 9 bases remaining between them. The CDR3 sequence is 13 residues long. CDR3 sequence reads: CASSWAENTEAFF. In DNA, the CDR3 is TGTGCCAGCAGCTGGGCCGAGAACACTGAAGCTTTCTTT.

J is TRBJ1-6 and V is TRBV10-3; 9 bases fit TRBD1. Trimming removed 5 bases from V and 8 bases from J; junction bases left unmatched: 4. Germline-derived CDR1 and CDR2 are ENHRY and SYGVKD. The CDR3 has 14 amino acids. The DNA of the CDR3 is TGTGCCATCAGTCCCGACAGGGGGTATTCACCCCTCCACTTT. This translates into CAISPDRGYSPLHF.

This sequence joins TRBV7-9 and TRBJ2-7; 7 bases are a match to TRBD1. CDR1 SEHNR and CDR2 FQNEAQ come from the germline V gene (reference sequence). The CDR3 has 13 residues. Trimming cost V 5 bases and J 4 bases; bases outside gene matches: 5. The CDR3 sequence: CASSPQTGYEQYF. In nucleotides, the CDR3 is TGTGCCAGCAGCCCTCAGACAGGGTACGAGCAGTACTTC. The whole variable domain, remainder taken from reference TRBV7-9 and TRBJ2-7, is DTGVSQNPRHKITKRGQNVTFRCDPISEHNRLYWYRQTLGQGPEFLTYFQNEAQLEKSRLLSDRFSAERPKGSFSTLEIQRTEQGDSAMYLCASSPQTGYEQYFGPGTRLTVT.

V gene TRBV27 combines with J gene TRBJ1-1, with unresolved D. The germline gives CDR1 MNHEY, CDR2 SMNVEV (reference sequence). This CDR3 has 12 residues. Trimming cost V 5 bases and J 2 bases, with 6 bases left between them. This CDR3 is CASSTLNTEAFF. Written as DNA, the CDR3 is TGTGCCAGCAGTACCCTAAACACTGAAGCTTTCTTT.

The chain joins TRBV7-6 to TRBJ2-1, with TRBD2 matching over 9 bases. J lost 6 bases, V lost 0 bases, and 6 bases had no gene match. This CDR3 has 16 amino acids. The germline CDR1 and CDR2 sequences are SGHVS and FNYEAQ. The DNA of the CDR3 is TGTGCCAGCAGCTTAGCCCAGGTAGCGGGAGTCAATGAGCAGTTCTTC. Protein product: CASSLAQVAGVNEQFF.

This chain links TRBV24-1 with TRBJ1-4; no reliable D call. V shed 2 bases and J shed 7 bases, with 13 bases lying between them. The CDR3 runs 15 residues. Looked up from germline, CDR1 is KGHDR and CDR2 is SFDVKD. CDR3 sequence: CATSDSTPSGEKLFF. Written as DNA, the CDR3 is TGTGCCACCAGTGATTCGACACCGTCGGGTGAAAAACTGTTTTTT.

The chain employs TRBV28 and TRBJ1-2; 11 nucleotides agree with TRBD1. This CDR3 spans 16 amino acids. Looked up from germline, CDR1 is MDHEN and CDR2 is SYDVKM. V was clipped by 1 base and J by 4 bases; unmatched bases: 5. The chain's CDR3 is CASSLLGDRGSYGYTF. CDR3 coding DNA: TGTGCCAGCAGTTTATTGGGGGACAGGGGGTCCTATGGCTACACCTTC.

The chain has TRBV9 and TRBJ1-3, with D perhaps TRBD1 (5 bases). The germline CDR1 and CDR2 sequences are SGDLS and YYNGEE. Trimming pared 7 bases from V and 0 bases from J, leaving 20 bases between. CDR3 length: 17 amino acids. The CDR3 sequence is CASGRGVTPSSGNTIYF. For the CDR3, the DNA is TGTGCCAGCGGTCGAGGGGTCACTCCGAGCTCTGGAAACACCATATATTTT.

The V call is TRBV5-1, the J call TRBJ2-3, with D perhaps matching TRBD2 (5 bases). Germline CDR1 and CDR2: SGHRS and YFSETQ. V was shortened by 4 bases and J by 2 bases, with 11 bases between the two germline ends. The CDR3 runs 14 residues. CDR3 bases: TGCGCCAGCAGCCCCTGGGGAGACACAGATACGCAGTATTTT. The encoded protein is CASSPWGDTDTQYF.

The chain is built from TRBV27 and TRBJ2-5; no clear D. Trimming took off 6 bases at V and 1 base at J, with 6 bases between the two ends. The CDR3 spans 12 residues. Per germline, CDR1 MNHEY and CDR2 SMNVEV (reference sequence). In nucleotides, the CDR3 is TGTGCCAGCAGCGACACCCAAGAGACCCAGTACTTC. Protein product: CASSDTQETQYF.